This T cell receptor beta chain stems from a study of T cell changes during pregnancy in multiple sclerosis. Sequencing used immunoSEQ multiplex PCR; TCRdb keeps in-frame clones, though not all of them. The repertoire includes some 80,000 clones, roughly 90% of them detected once, and roughly 2.5% sits in the top ten. The length of the CDR3 is 13 residues. Germline V gene data show CDR1 as SGHTA and CDR2 as FQGNSA. V trimming: 5 bases; J trimming: 8 bases; junction bases outside the gene matches: 8. The sequencing used peripheral blood, collected in the first trimester of pregnancy. The receptor was isolated from a female donor with multiple sclerosis, enrolled in a pregnancy study. This chain joins TRBV7-2 and TRBJ1-2; 7 nucleotides align to TRBD1. CDR3 bases: TGTGCCAGCAGCCCCGACAGGGTTTACGGCTACACCTTC. Translating gives CASSPDRVYGYTF.